These 22 T cell receptor beta chains came from one sample sequenced in a study of post-analysis software for immune sequencing data. Study findings and constraints: TRBV segments more frequent in patients than in controls numbered five and included TRBV5-6, TRBV5-1 and TRBV20-1.

TCR beta cDNA libraries included unique molecular identifiers. TCRdb called the PCR reads again in MiXCR, with one record for every CDR3 protein. The table shows about 540,000 distinct CDR3 sequences, with around a third occurring only once. No cognate antigen is known for these TCRs. The source material was blood. The receptors were sampled from a girl under 18 with multiple sclerosis.

This clonotype was seen more than once but under ten times. CDR3 residues: CASPKGGGRIGDYGYTF. For the CDR3, the DNA is TGTGCCAGCCCAAAGGGCGGGGGGCGTATCGGGGACTATGGCTACACCTTC. This chain uses TRBV2 with TRBJ1-2, with D tentatively TRBD1 (6 bases). Germline V gives CDR1 SNHLY, CDR2 FYNNEI. The CDR3 totals 17 residues. With 8 bases removed from V and 3 bases from J, the gap between germline ends came to 25 bases.

This clonotype was seen only a few times. The chain employs TRBV3-1 and TRBJ2-1; 9 bases line up with TRBD2. The CDR3 is made up of 17 amino acids. V gave up 0 bases and J gave up 4 bases; unmatched junction bases: 7. Germline V gene lookup returns CDR1 LGHDT and CDR2 YNNKEL (reference sequence). The CDR3 DNA sequence: TGTGCCAGCAGCCAAGATGGCATAGCGGGGGCTTACAATGAGCAGTTCTTC. Translated, it gives CASSQDGIAGAYNEQFF.

As regards this clonotype: One end of the junction is discordant with germline, which a read error may explain. This chain links TRBV10-2 with TRBJ2-1; a weak D match, TRBD1 (6 bases). The CDR3 runs 15 residues. The germline V gene encodes CDR1 WSHSY and CDR2 SAAADI. The CDR3 here is CTSSERQGLKNEQFF. The CDR3 bases are TGCACCAGCAGTGAGCGGCAGGGGTTGAAGAATGAGCAGTTCTTC.

The chain links TRBV5-1 to TRBJ2-7; 10 positions match TRBD2. Looked up from germline, CDR1 is SGHRS and CDR2 is YFSETQ. V shed 4 bases, J shed 5 bases, and the junction held 21 bases outside the gene matches. The CDR3 is 19 residues long. The chain's CDR3 is CASSPIWFLLAGVPHEQYF. The CDR3 bases are TGCGCCAGCAGCCCAATCTGGTTCCTCCTAGCGGGGGTTCCCCACGAGCAGTACTTC.

In this sample, this clonotype turned up a few times. The CDR3 DNA sequence: TGTGCCAGCAGTGAGCGGGGGGGCCGGGTGAGTGAGCAGTTCTTC. It specifies CASSERGGRVSEQFF. The chain recombines TRBV6-1 with TRBJ2-1; 9 bases map to TRBD2. The CDR3 covers 15 residues. Germline V gene data show CDR1 as MNHNS and CDR2 as SASEGT. With 3 bases clipped from V and 9 bases from J, the junction kept 9 bases outside the gene matches.

CDR3 residues: CASSVTGSNYGYTF. The CDR3 DNA is TGTGCCAGCAGCGTTACAGGGTCGAACTATGGCTACACCTTC. V is TRBV9 and J is TRBJ1-2; a possible D gene is TRBD1 (6 bases). V was shortened by 2 bases and J by 2 bases, with 10 bases between the two germline ends. CDR1 SGDLS and CDR2 YYNGEE come from the germline V gene. This CDR3 region has 14 residues.

This clonotype was seen a handful of times. The gene calls are TRBV3-1 and TRBJ2-5; no firm D call. V dropped 4 bases and J dropped 4 bases, with 16 bases sitting between them. This CDR3 contains 15 residues. In germline, CDR1 is LGHDT, CDR2 YNNKEL (reference sequence). For the CDR3, the DNA is TGTGCCAGCAGCCCTAACGCACGGGTAGGAGAGACCCAGTACTTC. It yields the protein CASSPNARVGETQYF.

This CDR3 reads CASSSSSGGYNEQFF. Written as DNA, the CDR3 is TGCGCCAGCAGCTCCTCTAGCGGGGGGTACAATGAGCAGTTCTTC. This chain uses TRBV5-1 with TRBJ2-1; 11 nucleotides align to TRBD2. This CDR3 has 15 residues. V shed 3 bases and J 4 bases; nucleotides not matched to a gene: 3. The germline gives CDR1 SGHRS, CDR2 YFSETQ.

The V and J genes are TRBV4-1 and TRBJ2-6; D is perhaps TRBD2 (5 bases). CDR3 size: 17 residues. Germline CDR1 and CDR2: MGHRA and YSYEKL. Trimming took 0 bases from V and 2 from J, leaving 11 bases between them. CDR3 nucleotides: TGCGCCAGCAGCCAAGATGACGCGGGTGCTGGGGCCAACGTCCTGACTTTC. It specifies CASSQDDAGAGANVLTF.

This chain connects TRBV10-1 to TRBJ2-5, with D perhaps TRBD1 (6 bases). This CDR3 is 13 amino acids long. Trimming pared 5 bases from V and 3 bases from J, leaving 10 bases between. Per the germline V gene, CDR1 is WNHNN and CDR2 is SYGVQD (reference sequence). DNA for the CDR3: TGCGCCAGCAGTACAGGGAGTGAAGAGACCCAGTACTTC. Residues: CASSTGSEETQYF.

The chain recombines TRBV5-1 with TRBJ1-2; D perhaps matches TRBD1 (6 bases). Germline loops: CDR1 SGHRS, CDR2 YFSETQ. Trimming took off 4 bases at V and 6 bases at J, with 19 bases between the two ends. This CDR3 contains 15 residues. Here the CDR3 DNA reads TGCGCCAGCAGCCGACTAGGGGCAGGGGTCGATGGCTACACCTTC. This codes for CASSRLGAGVDGYTF.

A single count supports this clonotype. The rearrangement links TRBV11-2 to TRBJ2-7, with D hard to call. The germline V and J ends were trimmed by 1 base and 2 bases, with 18 bases remaining between them. The CDR3 has 17 residues. Germline V lookup: CDR1 SGHAT, CDR2 FQNNGV. For the CDR3, the DNA is TGTGCCAGCAGCTTAGGTCATAGTAGTGGAGTTCCCTACGAGCAGTACTTC. Its translation is CASSLGHSSGVPYEQYF.

The chain carries TRBV6-5 and TRBJ1-1; no clear D gene. The CDR3 contains 14 residues. Germline assignment: CDR1 MNHEY and CDR2 SVGAGI. The germline V and J ends were trimmed by 6 bases and 3 bases, with 14 bases remaining between them. The CDR3: CASRSRSLDTEAFF. CDR3 sequence (DNA): TGTGCCAGCAGAAGCAGGTCCCTGGACACTGAAGCTTTCTTT.

The chain carries TRBV11-2 and TRBJ2-1; 8 nucleotides align to TRBD1. V shed 5 bases and J 2 bases; nucleotides not matched to a gene: 8. The CDR3 spans 16 residues. Per the germline V gene, CDR1 is SGHAT and CDR2 is FQNNGV. CDR3: CASSHRRQGTYNEQFF. The CDR3 bases are TGTGCCAGCAGCCACAGGAGACAGGGGACCTACAATGAGCAGTTCTTC.

A remark on this clonotype: At one boundary the junction diverges from the germline segment, which might be a read error. V is TRBV7-9 and J is TRBJ2-7; the D is unclear. Looked up from germline, CDR1 is SEHNR and CDR2 is FQNEAQ (reference sequence). This CDR3 has 15 amino acids. Here the CDR3 DNA reads TGTGTCAGCAGCCCGAAACCCCTTACTACCTACGAGCAGTACTTC. As protein: CVSSPKPLTTYEQYF.

This clonotype was seen only a few times. This chain uses TRBV4-1 with TRBJ2-1, with a weak D call TRBD1 (6 bases). The germline V gene has CDR1 MGHRA and CDR2 YSYEKL. The CDR3 consists of 14 residues. Trimming cost V 3 bases and J 3 bases, with 9 bases left between them. CDR3 coding DNA: TGCGCCAGCAGCCACGCAGGGGACTACAATGAGCAGTTCTTC. Its protein is CASSHAGDYNEQFF.

V gene TRBV11-2 combines with J gene TRBJ2-5, with TRBD1 identical over 7 bases. The CDR3 spans 20 residues. Unmatched junction bases numbered 25, after V lost 6 bases and J lost 3 bases. The V gene's germline CDR1 is SGHAT and CDR2 FQNNGV. The CDR3 is CASSNPGQMTPSTGKETQYF. The DNA of the CDR3 is TGTGCCAGCAGTAACCCGGGACAGATGACACCAAGTACGGGGAAAGAGACCCAGTACTTC.

The chain recombines TRBV6-1 with TRBJ2-7; TRBD2 aligns across 11 bases. Germline CDR1 reads MNHNS; CDR2 reads SASEGT. J lost 2 bases, V lost 3 bases, and 6 bases had no gene match. The CDR3 loop spans 16 amino acids. This CDR3 reads CASSDTGLAATYEQYF. DNA of the CDR3: TGTGCCAGCAGTGATACGGGACTAGCGGCAACCTACGAGCAGTACTTC.

This rearrangement joins TRBV13 to TRBJ1-1; TRBD1 might be the D (5 bases). CDR3 length: 13 residues. V shed 4 bases and J shed 6 bases, with 12 bases lying between them. The germline CDR1 and CDR2 sequences are PRHDT and FYEKMQ (reference sequence). The CDR3 sequence is CASSWNRDAEAFF. CDR3 DNA sequence: TGTGCCAGCAGCTGGAACCGGGACGCTGAAGCTTTCTTT.

V gene TRBV20-1 combines with J gene TRBJ2-5; D remains ambiguous. V was pared by 3 bases and J by 5 bases, with 13 bases between. The CDR3 runs to 13 residues. Germline CDR1 and CDR2: DFQATT and SNEGSKA (reference sequence). In nucleotides, the CDR3 is TGCAGTGCTAGGGATGGGAATAGCGAGACCCAGTACTTC. As protein: CSARDGNSETQYF.

This clonotype appeared a few times. V gene TRBV24-1 combines with J gene TRBJ1-2, with TRBD1 matching over 11 bases. The V segment lost 3 bases and the J segment 1 base; nucleotides outside the gene matches: 12. This CDR3 region has 19 residues. In germline, CDR1 is KGHDR, CDR2 SFDVKD. CDR3 region: CATSDPGQGAQNDNYGYTF. CDR3 nucleotides: TGTGCCACCAGTGATCCCGGACAGGGGGCCCAAAATGATAACTATGGCTACACCTTC.

This rearrangement joins TRBV20-1 to TRBJ1-1; TRBD1 is a possible D gene (6 bases). Trimming took 3 bases from V and 4 from J, leaving 12 bases between them. Per the germline V gene, CDR1 is DFQATT and CDR2 is SNEGSKA (reference sequence). CDR3 length equals 13 residues. CDR3: CSARGAESTEAFF. CDR3 nucleotide sequence: TGCAGTGCTAGGGGGGCTGAGAGCACTGAAGCTTTCTTT.